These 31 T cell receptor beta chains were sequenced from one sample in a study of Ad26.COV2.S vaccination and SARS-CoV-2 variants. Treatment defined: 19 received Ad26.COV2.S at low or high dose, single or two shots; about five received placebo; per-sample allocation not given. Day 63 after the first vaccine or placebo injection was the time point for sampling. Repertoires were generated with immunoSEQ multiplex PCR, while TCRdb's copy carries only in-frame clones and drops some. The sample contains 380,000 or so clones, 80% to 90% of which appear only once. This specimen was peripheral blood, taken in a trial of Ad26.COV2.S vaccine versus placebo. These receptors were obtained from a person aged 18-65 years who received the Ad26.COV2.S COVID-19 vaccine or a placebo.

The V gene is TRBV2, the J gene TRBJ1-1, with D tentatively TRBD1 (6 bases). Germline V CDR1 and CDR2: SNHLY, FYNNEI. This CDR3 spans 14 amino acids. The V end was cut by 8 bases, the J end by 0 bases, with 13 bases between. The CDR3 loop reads CASGRRGMNTEAFF. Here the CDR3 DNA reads TGTGCCAGCGGCAGGAGGGGGATGAACACTGAAGCTTTCTTT.

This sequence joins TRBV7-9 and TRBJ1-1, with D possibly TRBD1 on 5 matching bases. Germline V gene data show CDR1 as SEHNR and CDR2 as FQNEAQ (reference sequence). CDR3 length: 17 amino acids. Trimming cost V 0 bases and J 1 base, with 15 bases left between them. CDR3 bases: TGTGCCAGCAGCTTAGCTATATCCGTCACAGGGAACACTGAAGCTTTCTTT. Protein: CASSLAISVTGNTEAFF.

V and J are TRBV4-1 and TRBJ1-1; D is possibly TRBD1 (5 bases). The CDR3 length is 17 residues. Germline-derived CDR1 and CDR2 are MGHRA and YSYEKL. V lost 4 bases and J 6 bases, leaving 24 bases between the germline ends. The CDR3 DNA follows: TGCGCCAGCAGCCCTCCGGACGGTTTCGGGGGATTCGCTGAAGCTTTCTTT. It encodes CASSPPDGFGGFAEAFF.

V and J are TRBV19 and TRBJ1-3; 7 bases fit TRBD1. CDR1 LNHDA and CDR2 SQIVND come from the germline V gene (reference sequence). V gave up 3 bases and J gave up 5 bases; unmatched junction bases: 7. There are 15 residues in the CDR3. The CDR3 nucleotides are TGTGCCAGTAGTATGGATGACAGGGCACGAAACACCATATATTTT. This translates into CASSMDDRARNTIYF.

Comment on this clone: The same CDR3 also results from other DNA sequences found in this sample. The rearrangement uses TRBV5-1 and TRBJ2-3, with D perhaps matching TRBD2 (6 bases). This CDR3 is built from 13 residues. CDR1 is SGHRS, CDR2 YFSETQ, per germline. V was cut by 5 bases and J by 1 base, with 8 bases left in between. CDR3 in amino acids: CASSSGGTDTQYF. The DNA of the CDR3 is TGCGCCAGCAGTTCGGGGGGCACAGATACGCAGTATTTT.

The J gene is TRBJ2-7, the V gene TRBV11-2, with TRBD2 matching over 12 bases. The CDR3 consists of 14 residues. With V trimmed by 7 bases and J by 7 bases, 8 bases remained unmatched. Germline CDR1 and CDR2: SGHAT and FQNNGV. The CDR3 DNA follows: TGTGCCAGCACCCTCCTAGCGGGGGGGCTTGAGCAGTACTTC. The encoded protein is CASTLLAGGLEQYF.

The CDR3 protein is CASSEREYRDGYTF. The CDR3 DNA reads TGTGCCAGCAGTGAAAGGGAGTACAGGGATGGCTACACCTTC. The chain joins TRBV2 to TRBJ1-2, with D possibly matching TRBD1 (6 bases). Germline loops: CDR1 SNHLY, CDR2 FYNNEI. This CDR3 comprises 14 residues. The V end lost 2 bases, the J end lost 6 bases, and 13 bases lay between the germline ends.

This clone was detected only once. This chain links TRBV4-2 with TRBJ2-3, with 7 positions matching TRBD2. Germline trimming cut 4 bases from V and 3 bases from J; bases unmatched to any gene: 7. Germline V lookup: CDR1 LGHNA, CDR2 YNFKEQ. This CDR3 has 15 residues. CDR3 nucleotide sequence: TGTGCCAGCAGCCGCAACCTCGGGGGGACAGATACGCAGTATTTT. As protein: CASSRNLGGTDTQYF.

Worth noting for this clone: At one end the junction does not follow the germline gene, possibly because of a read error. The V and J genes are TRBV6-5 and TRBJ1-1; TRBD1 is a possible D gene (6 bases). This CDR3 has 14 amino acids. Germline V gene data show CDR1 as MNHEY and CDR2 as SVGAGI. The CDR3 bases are TGTGCCGGCAGGGGCAGGGTCGAGGTCACTGAAGCTTTCTTT. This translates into CAGRGRVEVTEAFF.

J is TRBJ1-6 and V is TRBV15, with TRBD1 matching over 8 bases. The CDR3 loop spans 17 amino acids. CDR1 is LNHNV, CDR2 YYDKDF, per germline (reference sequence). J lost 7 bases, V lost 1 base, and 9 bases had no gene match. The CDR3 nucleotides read TGTGCCACCAGCAGAGTGCACCGACAGGGGATGAATTCACCCCTCCACTTT. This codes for CATSRVHRQGMNSPLHF. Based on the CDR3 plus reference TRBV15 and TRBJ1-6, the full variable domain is DAMVIQNPRYQVTQFGKPVTLSCSQTLNHNVMYWYQQKSSQAPKLLFHYYDKDFNNEADTPDNFQSRRPNTSFCFLDIRSPGLGDTAMYLCATSRVHRQGMNSPLHFGNGTRLTVT.

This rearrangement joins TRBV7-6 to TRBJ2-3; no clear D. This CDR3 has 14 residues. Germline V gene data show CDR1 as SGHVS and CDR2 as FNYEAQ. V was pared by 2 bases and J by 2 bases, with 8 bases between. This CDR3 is CASSLLESTDTQYF. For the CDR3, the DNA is TGTGCCAGCAGCTTATTAGAATCCACAGATACGCAGTATTTT.

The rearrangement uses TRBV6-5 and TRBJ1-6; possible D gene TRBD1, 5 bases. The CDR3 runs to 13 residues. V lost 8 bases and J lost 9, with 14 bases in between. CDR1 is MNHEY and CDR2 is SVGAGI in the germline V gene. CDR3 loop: CASGRQGSSPLHF. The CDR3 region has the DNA TGTGCCAGCGGACGGCAGGGTTCTTCACCCCTCCACTTT.

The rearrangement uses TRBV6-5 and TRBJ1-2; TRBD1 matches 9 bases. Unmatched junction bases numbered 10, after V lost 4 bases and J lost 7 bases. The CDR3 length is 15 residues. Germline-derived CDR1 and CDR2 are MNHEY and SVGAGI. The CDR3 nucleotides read TGTGCCAGCAGTTTACAGGGGGCGAAGAACGGTGGCTACACCTTC. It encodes CASSLQGAKNGGYTF.

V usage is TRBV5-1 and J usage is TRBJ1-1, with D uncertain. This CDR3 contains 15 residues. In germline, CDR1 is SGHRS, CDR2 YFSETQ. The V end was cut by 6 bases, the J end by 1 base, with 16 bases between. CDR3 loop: CASIYLPGANTEAFF. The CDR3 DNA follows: TGCGCCAGCATATATCTGCCGGGCGCGAACACTGAAGCTTTCTTT.

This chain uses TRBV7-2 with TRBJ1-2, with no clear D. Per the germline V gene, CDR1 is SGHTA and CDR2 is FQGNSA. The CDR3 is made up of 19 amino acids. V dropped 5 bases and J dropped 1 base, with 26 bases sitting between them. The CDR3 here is CASSPAPRLSDPGNYGYTF. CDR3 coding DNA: TGTGCCAGCAGCCCGGCCCCTCGCTTGTCTGACCCGGGTAACTATGGCTACACCTTC. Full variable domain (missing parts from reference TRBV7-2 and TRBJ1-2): GAGVSQSPSNKVTEKGKDVELRCDPISGHTALYWYRQSLGQGLEFLIYFQGNSAPDKSGLPSDRFSAERTGGSVSTLTIQRTQQEDSAVYLCASSPAPRLSDPGNYGYTFGSGTRLTVV.

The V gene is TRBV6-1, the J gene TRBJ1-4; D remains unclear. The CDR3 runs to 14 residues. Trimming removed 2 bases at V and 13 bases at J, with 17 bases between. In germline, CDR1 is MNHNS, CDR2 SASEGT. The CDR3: CASSELGGAIGLFF. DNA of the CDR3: TGTGCCAGCAGTGAATTAGGAGGAGCGATAGGACTGTTTTTT.

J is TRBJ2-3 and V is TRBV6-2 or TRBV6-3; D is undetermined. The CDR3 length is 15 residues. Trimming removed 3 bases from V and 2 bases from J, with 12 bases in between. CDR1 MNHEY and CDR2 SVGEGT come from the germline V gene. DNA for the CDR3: TGTGCCAGCAGTTATGAAGGTCAGATCACAGATACGCAGTATTTT. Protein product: CASSYEGQITDTQYF.

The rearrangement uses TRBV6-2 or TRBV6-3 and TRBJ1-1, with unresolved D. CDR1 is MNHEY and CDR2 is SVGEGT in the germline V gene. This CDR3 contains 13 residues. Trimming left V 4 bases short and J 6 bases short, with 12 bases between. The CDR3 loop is CASSLGSRAEAFF. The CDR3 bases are TGTGCCAGCAGTTTAGGCTCGAGGGCTGAAGCTTTCTTT.

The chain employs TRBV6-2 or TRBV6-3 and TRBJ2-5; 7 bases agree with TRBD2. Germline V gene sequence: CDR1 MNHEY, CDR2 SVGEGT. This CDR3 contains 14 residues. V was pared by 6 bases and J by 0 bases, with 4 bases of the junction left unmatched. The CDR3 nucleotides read TGTGCCAGCAGCAACGGGGGGAACCAAGAGACCCAGTACTTC. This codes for CASSNGGNQETQYF.

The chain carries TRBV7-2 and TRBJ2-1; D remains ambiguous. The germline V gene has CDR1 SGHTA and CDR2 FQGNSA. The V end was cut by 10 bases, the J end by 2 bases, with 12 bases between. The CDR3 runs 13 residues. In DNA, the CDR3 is TGTGCCACCTTGGATGGCACCTACAATGAGCAGTTCTTC. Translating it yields CATLDGTYNEQFF.

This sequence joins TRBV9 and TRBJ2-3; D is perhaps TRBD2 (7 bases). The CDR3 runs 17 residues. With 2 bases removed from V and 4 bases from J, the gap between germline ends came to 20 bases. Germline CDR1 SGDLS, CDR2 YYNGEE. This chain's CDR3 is CASSVGGGFGGPDTQYF. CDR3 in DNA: TGTGCCAGCAGCGTGGGCGGGGGCTTCGGAGGGCCAGATACGCAGTATTTT.

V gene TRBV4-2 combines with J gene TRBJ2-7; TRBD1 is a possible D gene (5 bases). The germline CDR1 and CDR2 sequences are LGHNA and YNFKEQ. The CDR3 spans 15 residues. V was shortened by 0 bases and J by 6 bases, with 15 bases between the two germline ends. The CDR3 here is CASSQDLNRRGEQYF. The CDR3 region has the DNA TGTGCCAGCAGCCAAGATCTAAACAGAAGGGGCGAGCAGTACTTC.

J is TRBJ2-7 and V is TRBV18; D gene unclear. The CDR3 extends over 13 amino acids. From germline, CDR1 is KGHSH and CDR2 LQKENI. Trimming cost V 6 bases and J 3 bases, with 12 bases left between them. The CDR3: CASSPDWDYEQYF. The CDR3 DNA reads TGTGCCAGCTCCCCAGATTGGGACTACGAGCAGTACTTC.

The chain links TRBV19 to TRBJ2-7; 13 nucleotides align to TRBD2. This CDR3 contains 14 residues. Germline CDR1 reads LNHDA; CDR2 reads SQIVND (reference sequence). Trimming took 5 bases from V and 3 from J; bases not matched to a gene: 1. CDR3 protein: CASSRTSGGYEQYF. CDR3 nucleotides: TGTGCCAGTAGTCGGACTAGCGGGGGCTACGAGCAGTACTTC.

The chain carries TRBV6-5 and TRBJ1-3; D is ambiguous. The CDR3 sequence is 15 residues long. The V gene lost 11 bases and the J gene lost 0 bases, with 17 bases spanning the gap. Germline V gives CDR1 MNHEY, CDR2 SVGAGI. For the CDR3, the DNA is TGTGCCTCCCATGCGGGGTCTAGCTCTGGAAACACCATATATTTT. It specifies CASHAGSSSGNTIYF.

The CDR3 sequence is CASSQPSGGGTDTQYF. The CDR3 coding sequence is TGCGCCAGCAGCCAACCCTCCGGTGGGGGCACAGATACGCAGTATTTT. The V call is TRBV4-1, the J call TRBJ2-3; D gene uncertain. CDR1 and CDR2 from the germline V gene are MGHRA and YSYEKL. The CDR3 runs 16 residues. V lost 2 bases to trimming and J lost 1 base, with 13 bases between them.

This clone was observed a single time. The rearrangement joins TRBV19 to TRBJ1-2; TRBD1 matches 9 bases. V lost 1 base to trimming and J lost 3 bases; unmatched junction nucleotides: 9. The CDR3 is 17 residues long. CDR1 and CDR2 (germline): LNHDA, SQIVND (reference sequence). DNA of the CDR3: TGTGCCAGTAGTATAGCCCTCCGGGACAGGGTTGACTATGGCTACACCTTC. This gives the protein CASSIALRDRVDYGYTF.

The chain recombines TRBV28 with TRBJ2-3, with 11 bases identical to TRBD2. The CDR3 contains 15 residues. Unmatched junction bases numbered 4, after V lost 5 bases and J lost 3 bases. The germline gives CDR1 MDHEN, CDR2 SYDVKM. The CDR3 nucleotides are TGTGCCAGCAGTGAACTAGCGGGAGCTACAGATACGCAGTATTTT. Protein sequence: CASSELAGATDTQYF.

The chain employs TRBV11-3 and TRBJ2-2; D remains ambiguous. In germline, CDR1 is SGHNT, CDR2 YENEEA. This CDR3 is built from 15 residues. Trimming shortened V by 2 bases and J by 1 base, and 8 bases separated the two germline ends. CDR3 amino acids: CASSLTWGNTGELFF. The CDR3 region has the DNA TGTGCCAGCAGCTTAACGTGGGGGAACACCGGGGAGCTGTTTTTT.

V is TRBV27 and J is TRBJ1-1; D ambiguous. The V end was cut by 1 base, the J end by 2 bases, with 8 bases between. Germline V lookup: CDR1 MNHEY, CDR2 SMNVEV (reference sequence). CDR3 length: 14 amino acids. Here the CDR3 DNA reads TGTGCCAGCAGTTTATTGATCAGTAACACTGAAGCTTTCTTT. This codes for CASSLLISNTEAFF.

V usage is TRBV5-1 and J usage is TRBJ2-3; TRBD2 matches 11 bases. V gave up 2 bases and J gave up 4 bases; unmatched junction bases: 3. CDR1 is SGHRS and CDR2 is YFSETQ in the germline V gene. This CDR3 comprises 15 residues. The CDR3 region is CASSFSGRVADTQYF. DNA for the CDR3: TGCGCCAGCAGCTTTAGCGGGAGGGTCGCAGATACGCAGTATTTT.